This T cell receptor beta chain was retrieved from a study of control samples from healthy donors and cancer patients. Profiled with immunoSEQ multiplex PCR; TCRdb holds only in-frame clones, not every one. The sample lists 120,000 or so clones, more than 85% occurring once. CDR1 SGHTA and CDR2 FQGNSA come from the germline V gene. The CDR3 loop spans 13 amino acids. Points on this clone: Compared with germline, one end of the junction differs, possibly owing to a read error.

Sequencing input: blood. This receptor was taken from a woman aged 18-35 years in good health. The V call is TRBV7-2, the J call TRBJ2-5; D remains ambiguous. CDR3 in amino acids: CASSLLGQGTQYF. In DNA, the CDR3 is TGTGCCAGCAGCTTATTGGGTCAAGGGACCCAGTACTTC.